The entry below describes one T cell receptor beta chain. These data belong to a study of blood T cell repertoires in COVID-19. Profiling relied on immunoSEQ multiplex PCR, and the TCRdb table lists in-frame clones only, not all of them. Here the sample spans over 90,000 clones, 87% being singletons. The CDR3 sequence is 14 residues long. CDR1 is LNHDA and CDR2 is SQIVND in the germline V gene (reference sequence). V was trimmed by 3 bases and J by 4 bases, leaving 11 bases between them. Sequenced sample: peripheral blood. The chain carries TRBV19 and TRBJ2-3; TRBD2 is a possible D gene (6 bases). The sequence came from a man in his fifties or sixties with active COVID-19. The CDR3 DNA reads as TGTGCCAGTAGTATTCGGAGGGGCGCAGATACGCAGTATTTT. It encodes CASSIRRGADTQYF. The full variable domain, its missing parts supplied by reference TRBV19 and TRBJ2-3, is DGGITQSPKYLFRKEGQNVTLSCEQNLNHDAMYWYRQDPGQGLRLIYYSQIVNDFQKGDIAEGYSVSREKKESFPLTVTSAQKNPTAFYLCASSIRRGADTQYFGPGTRLTVL.